The T cell receptor (beta chain) under discussion was sequenced for a study of shared clonotypes between healthy human individuals. TCRdb's copy holds only in-frame clones and misses some; the assay was immunoSEQ multiplex PCR. The sample includes some 320,000 clones, around 86% of them seen just once. The CDR3 runs 15 residues. With V trimmed by 0 bases and J by 8 bases, 9 bases remained unmatched. Per germline, CDR1 MNHEY and CDR2 SVGAGI. In the case of this clone: Its specificity is not known. Only one base separates this from a far larger clonotype, so it likely reflects a read error. Lacking the conserved final phenylalanine or tryptophan, this CDR3 likely reflects a read error.

CD8 memory was a combination that joined CD45RO+ cells with CCR7-negative CD45RA+ TemRA cells. Study-level points and caveats: Estimated richness was generally greater in naive than memory subsets.

What was sequenced was memory CD8+ T cells sorted from blood. Subset defined: CD45RO+ cells pooled with CCR7-negative TemRA cells. The chain recombines TRBV6-5 with TRBJ1-2; 7 bases align to TRBD1. The receptor was isolated from a man aged 18 to 29 in good health. DNA for the CDR3: TGTGCCAGCAGTTACTCCCAAGGGGGCGCAGACGGCTACACCCTC. This codes for CASSYSQGGADGYTL.